The source of this T cell receptor (beta chain) is a study of blood T cell repertoires in COVID-19. Generated by immunoSEQ multiplex PCR, the TCRdb table keeps only in-frame clones and is missing some. This table holds around 290,000 clones, 88% found once. What the recovered Cohort 3 donors had was two negative PCRs, clearance, or symptom resolution. The sample comprised PBMCs or T cells enriched from blood (not recorded which). This clonotype was sampled from a woman under 40 who had recovered from COVID-19.

The CDR3 loop is CASSKQNTGELFF. For the CDR3, the DNA is TGTGCCAGCAGTAAACAGAACACCGGGGAGCTGTTTTTT. The chain employs TRBV28 and TRBJ2-2; no reliable D call. This CDR3 has 13 residues. Germline CDR1 is MDHEN and CDR2 is SYDVKM. V lost 5 bases and J 1 base, leaving 5 bases between the germline ends.